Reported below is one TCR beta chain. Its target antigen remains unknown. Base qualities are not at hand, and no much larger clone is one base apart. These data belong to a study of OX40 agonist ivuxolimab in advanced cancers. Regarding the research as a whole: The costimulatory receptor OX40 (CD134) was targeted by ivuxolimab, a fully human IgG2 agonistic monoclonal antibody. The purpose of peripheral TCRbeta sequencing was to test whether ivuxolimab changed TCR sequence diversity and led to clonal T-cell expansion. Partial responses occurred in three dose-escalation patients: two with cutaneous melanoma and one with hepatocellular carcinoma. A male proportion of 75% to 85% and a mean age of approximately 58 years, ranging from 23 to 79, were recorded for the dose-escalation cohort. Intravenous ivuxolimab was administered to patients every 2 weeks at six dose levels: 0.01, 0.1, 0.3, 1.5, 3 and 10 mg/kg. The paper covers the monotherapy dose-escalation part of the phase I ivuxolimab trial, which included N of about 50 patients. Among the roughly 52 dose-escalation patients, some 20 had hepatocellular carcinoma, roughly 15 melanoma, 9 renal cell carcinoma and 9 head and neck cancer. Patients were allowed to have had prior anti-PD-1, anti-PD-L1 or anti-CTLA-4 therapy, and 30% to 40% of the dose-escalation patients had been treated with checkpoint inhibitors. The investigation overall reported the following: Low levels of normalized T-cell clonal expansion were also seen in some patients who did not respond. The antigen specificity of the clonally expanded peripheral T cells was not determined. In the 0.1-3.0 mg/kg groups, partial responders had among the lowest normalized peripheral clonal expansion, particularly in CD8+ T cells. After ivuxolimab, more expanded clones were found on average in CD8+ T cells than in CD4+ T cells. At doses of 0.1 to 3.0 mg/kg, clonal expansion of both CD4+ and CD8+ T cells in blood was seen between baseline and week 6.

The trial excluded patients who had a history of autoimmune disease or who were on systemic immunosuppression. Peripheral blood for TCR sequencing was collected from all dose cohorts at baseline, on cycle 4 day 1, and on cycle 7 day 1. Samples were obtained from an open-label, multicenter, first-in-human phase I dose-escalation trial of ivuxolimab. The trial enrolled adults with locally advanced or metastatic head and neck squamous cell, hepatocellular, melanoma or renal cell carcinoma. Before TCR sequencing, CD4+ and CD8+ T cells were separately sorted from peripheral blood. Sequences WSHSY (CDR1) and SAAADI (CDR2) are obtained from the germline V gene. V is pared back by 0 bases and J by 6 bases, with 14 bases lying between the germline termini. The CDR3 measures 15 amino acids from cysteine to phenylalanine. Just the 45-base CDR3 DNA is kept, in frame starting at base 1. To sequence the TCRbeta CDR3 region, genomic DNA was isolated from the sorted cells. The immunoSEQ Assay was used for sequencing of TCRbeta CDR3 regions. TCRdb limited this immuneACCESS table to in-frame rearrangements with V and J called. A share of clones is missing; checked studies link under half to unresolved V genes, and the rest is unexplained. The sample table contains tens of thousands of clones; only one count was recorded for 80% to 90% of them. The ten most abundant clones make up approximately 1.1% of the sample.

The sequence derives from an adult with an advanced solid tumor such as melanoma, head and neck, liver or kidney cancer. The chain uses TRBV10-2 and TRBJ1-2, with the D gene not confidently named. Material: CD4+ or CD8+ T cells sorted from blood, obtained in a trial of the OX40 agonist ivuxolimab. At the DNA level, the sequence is TGCGCCAGCAGTGAGTCGAACGGGGAGTGGGATGGCTACACCTTC. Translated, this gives CASSESNGEWDGYTF.